The 17 T cell receptor beta chains given below trace back to one sample, sequenced in a study of monozygotic twins with inflammatory bowel disease. After re-calling the 5' RACE reads, TCRdb lists one entry per CDR3 protein, DNA absent. The sample totals about 210,000 distinct CDR3 sequences. The sequenced sample consisted of blood. Receptors were obtained from a human donor with ulcerative colitis or Crohn's disease, or a healthy co-twin of an affected twin (not recorded which).

This chain uses TRBV15 with TRBJ2-5; TCRdb designates TRBD2, a call that cannot be tested without DNA. CDR1 and CDR2 (germline): LNHNV, YYDKDF (reference sequence). The CDR3 is made up of 15 amino acids. This CDR3 reads CATSRLGLRQETQYF.

The CDR3 loop is CASSKDRKETQYF. V and J are TRBV12-3 or TRBV12-4 and TRBJ2-5; without DNA, the TCRdb call of TRBD1 cannot be checked. The CDR3 extends over 13 amino acids.

The genes are TRBV19 and TRBJ2-2; without DNA, the TCRdb call of TRBD1 cannot be checked. CDR1 and CDR2 from the germline V gene are LNHDA and SQIVND (reference sequence). The CDR3 is 14 amino acids. CDR3 region: CASTPGWGNGELFF.

This sequence joins TRBV6-5 and TRBJ2-7; the D call from TCRdb, TRBD2, cannot be confirmed without DNA. The CDR3 totals 15 residues. The germline gives CDR1 MNHEY, CDR2 SVGAGI. The CDR3 here is CASSYSGTLGYEQYF.

The rearrangement links TRBV20-1 to TRBJ1-6; checking the TCRdb D call of TRBD1 is not possible without DNA. The CDR3 consists of 13 residues. Per germline, CDR1 DFQATT and CDR2 SNEGSKA (reference sequence). The CDR3 spells CSAPDRGDSPLHF.

This rearrangement joins TRBV20-1 to TRBJ2-2; TCRdb reports TRBD2, a call that lacks DNA to check it against. From germline, CDR1 is DFQATT and CDR2 SNEGSKA (reference sequence). CDR3 length equals 15 residues. CDR3 loop: CSAPTSGANTGELFF.

The chain employs TRBV10-3 and TRBJ2-7. Germline V lookup: CDR1 ENHRY, CDR2 SYGVKD. There are 12 residues in the CDR3. CDR3 loop: CAIRDGVYEQYF.

The chain uses TRBV5-6 and TRBJ2-7; TCRdb selects TRBD2, and the lack of DNA leaves this call unchecked. Germline lookup yields CDR1 SGHDT and CDR2 YYEEEE. The CDR3 totals 14 residues. CDR3 residues: CASSLPGTMGEQYF.

CDR3 residues: CASSDRDRVYNEQFF. The V gene is TRBV7-9, the J gene TRBJ2-1; TCRdb lists TRBD1, though no DNA is available to test this call. Germline V lookup: CDR1 SEHNR, CDR2 FQNEAQ (reference sequence). This CDR3 is built from 15 residues.

V gene TRBV29-1 combines with J gene TRBJ2-5. This CDR3 is 13 amino acids long. Germline CDR1 and CDR2: SQVTM and ANQGSEA. The CDR3 spells CSVVGKFQETQYF.

This rearrangement joins TRBV20-1 to TRBJ1-5; the TCRdb D gene call, TRBD1, has no DNA to confirm it. The length of the CDR3 is 12 residues. Looked up from germline, CDR1 is DFQATT and CDR2 is SNEGSKA (reference sequence). The CDR3 protein is CSTGAQGQPQHF.

V and J are TRBV2 and TRBJ2-3; without DNA, the TCRdb call of TRBD2 cannot be checked. CDR3 length: 15 amino acids. Germline V gives CDR1 SNHLY, CDR2 FYNNEI. The CDR3: CASSVLASGADTQYF.

V gene TRBV10-3 combines with J gene TRBJ2-2; TCRdb reports TRBD2, a call that lacks DNA to check it against. The CDR3 has 16 residues. CDR1 and CDR2 from the germline V gene are ENHRY and SYGVKD. The CDR3 spells CAISESERGQTGELFF.

The chain recombines TRBV9 with TRBJ2-1; the D gene TCRdb calls, TRBD1, cannot be checked with no DNA. The length of the CDR3 is 14 residues. CDR1 is SGDLS, CDR2 YYNGEE, per germline. The CDR3 reads CASSPRTGMYEQFF.

The CDR3 protein is CASSQDTATSGNTIYF. The V gene is TRBV4-2, the J gene TRBJ1-3. CDR3 length: 16 amino acids. Germline V gives CDR1 LGHNA, CDR2 YNFKEQ.

The J gene is TRBJ1-1, the V gene TRBV12-3 or TRBV12-4; TCRdb reports TRBD1, a call that lacks DNA to check it against. This CDR3 has 11 amino acids. The CDR3 protein is CASGGFTEVFF.

This chain links TRBV7-9 with TRBJ1-2; absent DNA, TCRdb's TRBD1 call cannot be checked. Per the germline V gene, CDR1 is SEHNR and CDR2 is FQNEAQ (reference sequence). The CDR3 is made up of 15 amino acids. CDR3 amino acids: CASSSPGRTRDGYTF. Filled out from reference TRBV7-9 and TRBJ1-2, the complete variable domain reads DTGVSQNPRHKITKRGQNVTFRCDPISEHNRLYWYRQTLGQGPEFLTYFQNEAQLEKSRLLSDRFSAERPKGSFSTLEIQRTEQGDSAMYLCASSSPGRTRDGYTFGSGTRLTVV.